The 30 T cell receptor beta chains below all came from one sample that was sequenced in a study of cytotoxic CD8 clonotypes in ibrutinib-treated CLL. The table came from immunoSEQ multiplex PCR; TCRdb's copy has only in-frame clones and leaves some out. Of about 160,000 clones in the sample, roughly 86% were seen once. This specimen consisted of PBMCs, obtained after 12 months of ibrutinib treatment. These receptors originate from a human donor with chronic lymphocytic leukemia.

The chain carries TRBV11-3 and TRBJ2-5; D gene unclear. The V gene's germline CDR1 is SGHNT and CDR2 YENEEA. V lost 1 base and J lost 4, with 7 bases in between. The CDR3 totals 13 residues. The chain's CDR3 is CASSLGRRETQYF. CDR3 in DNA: TGTGCCAGCAGCTTAGGGCGTCGAGAGACCCAGTACTTC.

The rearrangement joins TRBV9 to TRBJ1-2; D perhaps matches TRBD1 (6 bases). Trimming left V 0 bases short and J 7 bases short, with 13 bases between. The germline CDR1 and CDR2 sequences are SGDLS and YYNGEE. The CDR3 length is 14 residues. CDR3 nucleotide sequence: TGTGCCAGCAGCGTAGTTTCAGGGGATGGTGGCTACACCTTC. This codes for CASSVVSGDGGYTF.

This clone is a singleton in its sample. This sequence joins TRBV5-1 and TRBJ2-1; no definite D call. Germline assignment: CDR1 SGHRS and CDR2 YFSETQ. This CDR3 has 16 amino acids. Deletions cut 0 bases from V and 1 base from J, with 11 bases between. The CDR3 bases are TGCGCCAGCAGCTTGGCCTTAGGCGGTTCCTACAATGAGCAGTTCTTC. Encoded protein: CASSLALGGSYNEQFF.

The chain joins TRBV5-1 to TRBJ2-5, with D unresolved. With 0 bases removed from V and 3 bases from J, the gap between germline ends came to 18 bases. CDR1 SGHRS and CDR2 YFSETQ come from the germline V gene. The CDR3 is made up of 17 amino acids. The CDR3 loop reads CASSLAYGGQVKETQYF. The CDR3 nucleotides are TGCGCCAGCAGCTTGGCCTACGGTGGGCAAGTAAAAGAGACCCAGTACTTC.

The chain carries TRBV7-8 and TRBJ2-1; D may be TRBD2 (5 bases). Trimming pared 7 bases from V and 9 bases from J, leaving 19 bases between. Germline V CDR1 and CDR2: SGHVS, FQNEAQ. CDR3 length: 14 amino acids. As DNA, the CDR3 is TGTGCCAGCAACCCGGGAAGACACGGTTTTGAGCAGTTCTTC. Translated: CASNPGRHGFEQFF. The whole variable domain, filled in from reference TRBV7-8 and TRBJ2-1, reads GAGVSQSPRYKVAKRGQDVALRCDPISGHVSLFWYQQALGQGPEFLTYFQNEAQLDKSGLPSDRFFAERPEGSVSTLKIQRTQQEDSAVYLCASNPGRHGFEQFFGPGTRLTVL.

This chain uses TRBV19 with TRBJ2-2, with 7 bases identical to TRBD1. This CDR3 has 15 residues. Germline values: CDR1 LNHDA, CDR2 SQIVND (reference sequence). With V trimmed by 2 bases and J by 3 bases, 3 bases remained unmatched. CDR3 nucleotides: TGTGCCAGTAGTATAATCGACAGGGACACCGGGGAGCTGTTTTTT. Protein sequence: CASSIIDRDTGELFF.

The CDR3 is CASSIEGRGWPQHF. As DNA, the CDR3 is TGTGCCAGTAGTATTGAAGGGCGAGGGTGGCCCCAGCATTTT. J is TRBJ1-5 and V is TRBV19; D remains unclear. Germline V gene sequence: CDR1 LNHDA, CDR2 SQIVND (reference sequence). The CDR3 consists of 14 residues. V was clipped by 3 bases and J by 9 bases, with 15 bases between them.

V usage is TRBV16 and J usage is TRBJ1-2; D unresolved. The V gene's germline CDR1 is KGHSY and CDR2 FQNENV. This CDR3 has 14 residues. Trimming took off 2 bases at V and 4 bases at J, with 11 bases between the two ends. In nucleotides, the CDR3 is TGTGCCAGCAGCCAAACTCAGCGAGGCTATGGCTACACCTTC. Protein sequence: CASSQTQRGYGYTF.

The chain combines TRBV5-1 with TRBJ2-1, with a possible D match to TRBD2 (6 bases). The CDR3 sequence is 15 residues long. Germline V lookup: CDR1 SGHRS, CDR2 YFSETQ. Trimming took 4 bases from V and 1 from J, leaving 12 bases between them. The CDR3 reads CASSRGTESYNEQFF. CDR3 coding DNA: TGCGCCAGCAGCCGCGGGACGGAGTCCTACAATGAGCAGTTCTTC.

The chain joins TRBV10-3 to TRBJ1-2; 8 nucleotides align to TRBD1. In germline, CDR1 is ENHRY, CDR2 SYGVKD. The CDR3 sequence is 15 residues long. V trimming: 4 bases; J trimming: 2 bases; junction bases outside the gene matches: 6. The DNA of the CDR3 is TGTGCCATCAGTGTGGGAACAGGGGGGAACTATGGCTACACCTTC. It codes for CAISVGTGGNYGYTF.

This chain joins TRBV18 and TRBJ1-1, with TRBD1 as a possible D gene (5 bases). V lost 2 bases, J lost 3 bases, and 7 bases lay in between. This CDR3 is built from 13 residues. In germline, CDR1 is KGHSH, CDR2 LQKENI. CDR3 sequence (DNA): TGTGCCAGCTCACCAACGGGGGACACTGAAGCTTTCTTT. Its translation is CASSPTGDTEAFF. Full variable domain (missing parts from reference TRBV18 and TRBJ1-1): NAGVMQNPRHLVRRRGQEARLRCSPMKGHSHVYWYRQLPEEGLKFMVYLQKENIIDESGMPKERFSAEFPKEGPSILRIQQVVRGDSAAYFCASSPTGDTEAFFGQGTRLTVV.

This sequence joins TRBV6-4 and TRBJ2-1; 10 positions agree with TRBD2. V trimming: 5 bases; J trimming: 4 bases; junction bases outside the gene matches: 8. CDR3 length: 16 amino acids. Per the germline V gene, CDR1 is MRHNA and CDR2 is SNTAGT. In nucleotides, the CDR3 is TGTGCCAGCAGTAGGAGCGGGAGGGCCTTATACAATGAGCAGTTCTTC. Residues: CASSRSGRALYNEQFF.

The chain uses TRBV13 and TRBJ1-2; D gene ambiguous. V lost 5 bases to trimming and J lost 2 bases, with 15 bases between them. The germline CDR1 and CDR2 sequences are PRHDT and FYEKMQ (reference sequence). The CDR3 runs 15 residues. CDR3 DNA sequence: TGTGCCAGCAGCCGAGAGACGGAAACAAACTATGGCTACACCTTC. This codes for CASSRETETNYGYTF.

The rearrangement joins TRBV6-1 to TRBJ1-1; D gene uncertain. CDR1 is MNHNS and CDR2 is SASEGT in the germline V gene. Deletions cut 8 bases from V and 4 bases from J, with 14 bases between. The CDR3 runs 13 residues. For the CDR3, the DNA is TGTGCCAGCGGGAAGCCCTGGAGCACTGAAGCTTTCTTT. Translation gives CASGKPWSTEAFF.

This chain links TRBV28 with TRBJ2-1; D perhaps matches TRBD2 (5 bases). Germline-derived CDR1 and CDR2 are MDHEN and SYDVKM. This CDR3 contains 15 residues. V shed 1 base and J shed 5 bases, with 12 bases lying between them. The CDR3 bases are TGTGCCAGCAGTTTATTTTCGAGCGGCAACAATGAGCAGTTCTTC. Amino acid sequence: CASSLFSSGNNEQFF.

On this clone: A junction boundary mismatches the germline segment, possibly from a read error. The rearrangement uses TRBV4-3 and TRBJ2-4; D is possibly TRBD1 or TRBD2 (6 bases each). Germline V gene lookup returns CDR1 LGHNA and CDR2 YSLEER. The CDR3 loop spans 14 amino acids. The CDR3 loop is CASSHTVYIGKGGF. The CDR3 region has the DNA TGCGCCAGCAGTCACACCGTTTACATAGGTAAGGGGGGTTTC.

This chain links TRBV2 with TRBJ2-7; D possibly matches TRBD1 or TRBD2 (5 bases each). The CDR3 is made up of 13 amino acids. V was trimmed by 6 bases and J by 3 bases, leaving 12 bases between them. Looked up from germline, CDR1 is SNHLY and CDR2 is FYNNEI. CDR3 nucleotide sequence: TGTGCCAGCAGGGGGACCCTGAACTACGAGCAGTACTTC. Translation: CASRGTLNYEQYF.

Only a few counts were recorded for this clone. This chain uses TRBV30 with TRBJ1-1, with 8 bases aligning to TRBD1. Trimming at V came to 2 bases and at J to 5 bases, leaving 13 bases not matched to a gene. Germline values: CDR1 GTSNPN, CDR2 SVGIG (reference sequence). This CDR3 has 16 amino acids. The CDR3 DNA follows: TGTGCCTGGAGTAGGGGGCGGCAGGGGGCGCGGACTGAAGCTTTCTTT. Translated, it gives CAWSRGRQGARTEAFF. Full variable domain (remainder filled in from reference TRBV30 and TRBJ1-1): SQTIHQWPATLVQPVGSPLSLECTVEGTSNPNLYWYRQAAGRGLQLLFYSVGIGQISSEVPQNLSASRPQDRQFILSSKKLLLSDSGFYLCAWSRGRQGARTEAFFGQGTRLTVV.

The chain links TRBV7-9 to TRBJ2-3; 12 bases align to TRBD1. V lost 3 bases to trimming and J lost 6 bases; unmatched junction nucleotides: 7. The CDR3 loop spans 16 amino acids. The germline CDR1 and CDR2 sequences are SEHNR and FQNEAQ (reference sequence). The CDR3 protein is CASSLTGTGGWDTQYF. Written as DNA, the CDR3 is TGTGCCAGCAGCTTGACCGGGACAGGGGGCTGGGATACGCAGTATTTT. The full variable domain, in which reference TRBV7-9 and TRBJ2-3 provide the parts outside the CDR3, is DTGVSQNPRHKITKRGQNVTFRCDPISEHNRLYWYRQTLGQGPEFLTYFQNEAQLEKSRLLSDRFSAERPKGSFSTLEIQRTEQGDSAMYLCASSLTGTGGWDTQYFGPGTRLTVL.

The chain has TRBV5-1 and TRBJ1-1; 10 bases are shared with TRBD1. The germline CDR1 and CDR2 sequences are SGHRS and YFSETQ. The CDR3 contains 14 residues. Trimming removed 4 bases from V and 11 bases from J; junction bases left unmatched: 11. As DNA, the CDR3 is TGCGCCAGCAGCGACGGACGGGACAGGGGAGGTGCTTTCTTT. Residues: CASSDGRDRGGAFF.

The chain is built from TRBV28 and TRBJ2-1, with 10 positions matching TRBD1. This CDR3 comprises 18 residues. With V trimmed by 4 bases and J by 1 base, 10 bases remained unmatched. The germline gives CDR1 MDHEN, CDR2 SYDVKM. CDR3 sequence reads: CASSSLTGTGASYNEQFF. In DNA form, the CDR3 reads TGTGCCAGCAGTTCCTTAACCGGGACAGGGGCTTCCTACAATGAGCAGTTCTTC.

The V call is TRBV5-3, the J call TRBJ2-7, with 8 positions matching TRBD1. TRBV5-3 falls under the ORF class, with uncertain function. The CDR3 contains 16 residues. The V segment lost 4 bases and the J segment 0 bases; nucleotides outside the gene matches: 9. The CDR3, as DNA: TGTGCCAGAAGCCCCAGGGGGCGGAAACACTCCTACGAGCAGTACTTC. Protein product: CARSPRGRKHSYEQYF.

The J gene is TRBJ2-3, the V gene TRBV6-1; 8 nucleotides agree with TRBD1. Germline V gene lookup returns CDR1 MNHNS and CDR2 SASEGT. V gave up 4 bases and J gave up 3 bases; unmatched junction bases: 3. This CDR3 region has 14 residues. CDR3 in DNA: TGTGCCAGCAGTGCACGACAGGGGACAGATACGCAGTATTTT. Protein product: CASSARQGTDTQYF.

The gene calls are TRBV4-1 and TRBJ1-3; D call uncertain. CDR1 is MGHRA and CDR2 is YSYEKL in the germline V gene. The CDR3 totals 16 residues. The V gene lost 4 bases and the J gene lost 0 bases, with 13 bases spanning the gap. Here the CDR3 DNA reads TGCGCCAGCAGCCCACTCCCCATCGCCTCTGGAAACACCATATATTTT. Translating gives CASSPLPIASGNTIYF.

CDR3 coding DNA: TGCAGCGTTGAAGAGCCGGGCACCTGGGATGGCTACACCTTC. Protein: CSVEEPGTWDGYTF. The chain employs TRBV29-1 and TRBJ1-2, with unresolved D. V was cut by 0 bases and J by 6 bases, with 14 bases left in between. Germline V lookup: CDR1 SQVTM, CDR2 ANQGSEA. The length of the CDR3 is 14 residues.

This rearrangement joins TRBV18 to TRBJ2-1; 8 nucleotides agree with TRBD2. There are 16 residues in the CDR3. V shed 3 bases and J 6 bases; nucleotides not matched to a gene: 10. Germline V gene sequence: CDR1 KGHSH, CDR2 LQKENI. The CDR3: CASSPDPSGGRNEQFF. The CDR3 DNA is TGTGCCAGCTCACCGGACCCCAGCGGGGGTCGCAATGAGCAGTTCTTC.

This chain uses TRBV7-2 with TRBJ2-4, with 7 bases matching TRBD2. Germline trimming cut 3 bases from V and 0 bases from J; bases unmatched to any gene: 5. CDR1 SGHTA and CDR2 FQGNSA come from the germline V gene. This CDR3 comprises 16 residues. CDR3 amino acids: CASSLASGVAKNIQYF. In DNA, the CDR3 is TGTGCCAGCAGCTTGGCCAGCGGGGTAGCCAAAAACATTCAGTACTTC.

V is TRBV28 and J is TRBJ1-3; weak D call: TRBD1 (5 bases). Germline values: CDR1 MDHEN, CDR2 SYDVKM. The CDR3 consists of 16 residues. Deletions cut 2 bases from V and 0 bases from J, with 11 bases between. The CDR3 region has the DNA TGTGCCAGCAGTTTACGAGCGGGGGGCTCTGGAAACACCATATATTTT. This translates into CASSLRAGGSGNTIYF.

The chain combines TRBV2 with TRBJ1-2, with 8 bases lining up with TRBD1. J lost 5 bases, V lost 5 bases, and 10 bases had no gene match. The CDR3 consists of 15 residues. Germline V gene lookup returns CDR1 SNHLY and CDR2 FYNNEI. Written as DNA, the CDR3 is TGTGCCAGCAGTACCGGACAGGGAGTTCTATATGGCTACACCTTC. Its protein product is CASSTGQGVLYGYTF.

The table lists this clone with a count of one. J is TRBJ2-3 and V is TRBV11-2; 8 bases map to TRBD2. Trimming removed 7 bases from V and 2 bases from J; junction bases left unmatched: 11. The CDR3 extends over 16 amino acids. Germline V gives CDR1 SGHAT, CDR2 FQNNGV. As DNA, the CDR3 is TGTGCCAGCAACCACTGGCGGGGGGTAACCACAGATACGCAGTATTTT. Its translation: CASNHWRGVTTDTQYF.